Listed below are T cell receptor beta chains from one sample, sequenced in a study of blood T cell repertoires in COVID-19. TCRdb's copy holds only in-frame clones and misses some; the assay was immunoSEQ multiplex PCR. The data contain 250,000 to 400,000 clones, about nine tenths of them singletons. The material sequenced was peripheral blood. These receptors came from a woman in her thirties with COVID-19, enrolled during active disease. CDR3s include the opening cysteine and the closing phenylalanine or tryptophan. D genes are given only for firm matches. The listing skips clone size in some rows; elsewhere it reads once, few, many or a size class.

j_call | v_call | d_call | clone_size | cdr3_aa | cdr3_nt
TRBJ1-6 | TRBV4-1 | NA | NA | CASSRTALYDNSPLHF | TGCGCCAGCAGCCGAACAGCCCTCTACGATAATTCACCCCTCCACTTT
TRBJ2-7 | TRBV4-3 | NA | NA | CASSQDRGGSIYEQYF | TGCGCCAGCAGCCAAGATAGGGGGGGATCTATCTACGAGCAGTACTTC
TRBJ2-1 | TRBV19 | TRBD2 | NA | CASSERGPTNEQFF | TGTGCCAGTAGTGAGCGGGGGCCAACCAATGAGCAGTTCTTC
TRBJ1-5 | TRBV5-8 | NA | NA | CASSLSGGEHQPQHF | TGTGCCAGCAGCTTATCGGGAGGCGAACATCAGCCCCAGCATTTT
TRBJ1-3 | TRBV7-6 | NA | NA | CASSLGGLSSGNTIYF | TGTGCCAGCAGCTTAGGGGGCCTCAGCTCTGGAAACACCATATATTTT
TRBJ1-4 | TRBV9 | TRBD1 | NA | CASSSQGARGEKLFF | TGTGCCAGCAGCTCACAGGGGGCGCGGGGTGAAAAACTGTTTTTT
TRBJ1-6 | TRBV14 | NA | NA | CASSQDVPGANSPLHF | TGTGCCAGCAGCCAAGATGTTCCAGGGGCGAATTCACCCCTCCACTTT
TRBJ2-3 | TRBV5-6 | NA | NA | CASSLGPMRKDGTDTQYF | TGTGCCAGCAGCTTGGGGCCGATGAGGAAAGATGGCACAGATACGCAGTATTTT
TRBJ2-7 | TRBV7-8 | TRBD2 | once | CASSLYPSGGVKEQYF | TGTGCCAGCAGCTTATACCCGAGCGGGGGGGTGAAGGAGCAGTACTTC
TRBJ2-5 | TRBV11-2 | NA | NA | CASSFSFETQYF | TGTGCCAGCAGCTTCAGTTTCGAGACCCAGTACTTC
TRBJ1-2 | TRBV4-3 | TRBD1 | NA | CASSQRITGDYGYTF | TGCGCCAGCAGCCAACGTATCACAGGGGACTATGGCTACACCTTC
TRBJ1-2 | TRBV10-3 | NA | NA | CAISEWSNYGYTF | TGTGCCATCAGTGAGTGGAGTAACTATGGCTACACCTTC
TRBJ1-3 | TRBV6-5 | TRBD1 | NA | CASSRDRGSSTIYF | TGTGCCAGCAGTCGGGACAGGGGAAGTAGCACCATATATTTT
TRBJ2-1 | TRBV7-8 | TRBD2 | NA | CASSLPTGGYNEQFF | TGTGCCAGCAGTCTTCCTACGGGGGGGTACAATGAGCAGTTCTTC
TRBJ1-1 | TRBV10-3 | NA | NA | CAISDVRNTEAFF | TGTGCCATCAGTGACGTCAGGAACACTGAAGCTTTCTTT
TRBJ1-2 | TRBV7-2 | NA | few | CASSLGSQGMGYTF | TGTGCCAGCAGCTTAGGGAGTCAGGGGATGGGCTACACCTTC
TRBJ1-5 | TRBV2 | TRBD1 | NA | CASRGQLNQPQHF | TGTGCCAGCAGGGGACAGCTCAATCAGCCCCAGCATTTT
TRBJ1-2 | TRBV19 | NA | NA | CASITGNYGYTF | TGTGCCAGCATTACAGGGAACTATGGCTACACCTTC
TRBJ1-6 | TRBV5-1 | TRBD1 | NA | CASSLNRDSNSPLHF | TGCGCCAGCAGCTTGAATAGGGACAGTAATTCACCCCTCCACTTT
TRBJ1-1 | TRBV19 | NA | NA | CASSHKTLNTEAFF | TGTGCCAGTAGCCACAAAACCTTGAACACTGAAGCTTTCTTT
TRBJ2-5 | TRBV5-1 | TRBD1 | NA | CASSLGQGLGRETQYF | TGCGCCAGCAGCTTGGGACAGGGCTTAGGGCGGGAGACCCAGTACTTC
TRBJ1-2 | TRBV5-1 | TRBD1 | NA | CASSLAAVGTGHGYTF | TGCGCCAGCAGCTTGGCGGCGGTTGGGACAGGGCATGGCTACACCTTC
TRBJ1-5 | TRBV19 | TRBD1 | NA | CASQTGGAGQPQHF | TGTGCCAGCCAAACAGGGGGCGCGGGTCAGCCCCAGCATTTT
TRBJ2-7 | TRBV20-1 | NA | NA | CSASSLFDGKDEQYF | TGCAGTGCTAGTAGTCTATTCGACGGGAAGGACGAGCAGTACTTC
TRBJ1-2 | TRBV27 | TRBD1 | NA | CASGGTVPNYGYTF | TGTGCCAGCGGGGGGACAGTACCTAACTATGGCTACACCTTC
TRBJ2-3 | TRBV19 | TRBD2 | NA | CASRLAGGRGTDTQYF | TGTGCCAGTCGACTAGCGGGGGGGCGCGGCACAGATACGCAGTATTTT
TRBJ2-3 | TRBV14 | NA | NA | CASSPGTSADTQYF | TGTGCCAGCAGTCCCGGGACAAGCGCAGATACGCAGTATTTT
TRBJ1-1 | TRBV9 | TRBD1 | once | CASSGQGVKTEAFF | TGTGCCAGCAGCGGACAGGGGGTCAAAACTGAAGCTTTCTTT
TRBJ1-5 | TRBV19 | TRBD1 | NA | CASSMGTGSQPQHF | TGTGCCAGTAGTATGGGGACAGGGAGTCAGCCCCAGCATTTT
TRBJ2-3 | TRBV19 | NA | once | CASSPGDTQYF | TGTGCCAGTAGCCCGGGGGATACGCAGTATTTT
TRBJ2-5 | TRBV7-2 | NA | NA | CASSLASLGGQETQYF | TGTGCCAGCAGCTTAGCGAGTTTGGGGGGACAAGAGACCCAGTACTTC
TRBJ1-4 | TRBV19 | NA | few | CASRPTVRNEKLFF | TGTGCCAGTAGGCCCACAGTTAGGAATGAAAAACTGTTTTTT
TRBJ2-7 | TRBV27 | TRBD1 | NA | CASSSRDRGYEQYF | TGTGCCAGCAGTTCCCGGGACAGGGGCTACGAGCAGTACTTC
TRBJ2-5 | TRBV7-9 | NA | NA | CASSPEGQETQYF | TGTGCCAGCAGCCCCGAGGGTCAAGAGACCCAGTACTTC
TRBJ2-5 | TRBV4-2 | NA | NA | CASSQDHRQETQYF | TGTGCCAGCAGCCAAGATCACAGGCAAGAGACCCAGTACTTC
TRBJ2-5 | TRBV7-2 | TRBD2 | NA | CASSLVGLAETQYF | TGTGCCAGCAGCTTAGTGGGACTAGCTGAGACCCAGTACTTC
TRBJ2-7 | TRBV18 | NA | NA | CASSPPMGREQYF | TGTGCCAGCTCACCACCAATGGGCCGGGAGCAGTACTTC
TRBJ2-2 | TRBV25-1 | NA | few | CASSVSVTGELFF | TGTGCCAGCAGTGTCAGCGTTACCGGGGAGCTGTTTTTT
TRBJ1-6 | TRBV6-1 | NA | NA | CASSELRGYNSPLHF | TGTGCCAGCAGTGAACTCAGGGGTTATAATTCACCCCTCCACTTT
TRBJ2-5 | TRBV30 | TRBD2 | NA | CAWWTGGETQYF | TGTGCCTGGTGGACGGGGGGGGAGACCCAGTACTTC
TRBJ2-5 | TRBV27 | NA | NA | CASSFRRNLGETQYF | TGTGCCAGCAGTTTCAGGCGCAATTTGGGAGAGACCCAGTACTTC
TRBJ2-5 | TRBV5-1 | NA | once | CASSLDTTQYF | TGCGCCAGCAGCTTGGACACAACCCAGTACTTC
TRBJ2-2 | TRBV5-6 | TRBD1 | NA | CASSLTGYGELFF | TGTGCCAGCAGCCTGACAGGGTATGGGGAGCTGTTTTTT
TRBJ1-6 | TRBV7-3 | TRBD1 | NA | CASSRGQVNSPLHF | TGTGCCAGCAGCCGCGGACAGGTTAATTCACCCCTCCACTTT
TRBJ1-1 | TRBV6-1 | NA | NA | CASSESRGNTEAFF | TGTGCCAGCAGTGAGTCCAGGGGCAACACTGAAGCTTTCTTT
TRBJ1-1 | TRBV18 | TRBD1 | NA | CASSRQGLAEAFF | TGTGCCAGCTCACGACAGGGGCTAGCTGAAGCTTTCTTT
TRBJ1-6 | TRBV7-2 | NA | once | CASSQRYHHNSPLHF | TGTGCCAGCAGCCAACGGTACCACCATAATTCACCCCTCCACTTT